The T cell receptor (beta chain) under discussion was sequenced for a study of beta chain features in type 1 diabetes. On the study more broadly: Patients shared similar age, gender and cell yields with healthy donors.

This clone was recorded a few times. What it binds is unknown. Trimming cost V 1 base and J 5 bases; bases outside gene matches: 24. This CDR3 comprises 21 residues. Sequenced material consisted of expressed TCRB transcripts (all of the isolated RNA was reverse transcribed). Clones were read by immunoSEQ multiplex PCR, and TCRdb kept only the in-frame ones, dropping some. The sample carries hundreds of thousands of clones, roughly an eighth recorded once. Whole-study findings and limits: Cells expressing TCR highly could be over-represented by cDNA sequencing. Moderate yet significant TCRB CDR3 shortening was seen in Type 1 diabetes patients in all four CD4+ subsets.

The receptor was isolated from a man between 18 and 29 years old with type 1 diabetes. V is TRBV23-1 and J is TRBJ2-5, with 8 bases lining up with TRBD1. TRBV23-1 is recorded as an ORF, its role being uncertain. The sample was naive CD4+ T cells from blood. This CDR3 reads CASSQYLIPMGSRDRQETQYF. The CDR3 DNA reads TGCGCCAGCAGTCAATACCTTATTCCCATGGGATCCCGGGACAGGCAGGAGACCCAGTACTTC.